This TCR beta chain was recovered during a study of cytotoxic CD8 clonotypes in ibrutinib-treated CLL. Study summary: Patients: roughly twelve relapsed/refractory, roughly 15 treatment-naive, some 18 IGHV unmutated. Study-level results: There were few public clonotypes, and on treatment they contracted or stayed stable.

Clones were read by immunoSEQ multiplex PCR, and TCRdb kept only the in-frame ones, dropping some. The sample holds roughly 190,000 clones, over 55% seen once. As concerns this clone: What it binds is unknown.

Germline-derived CDR1 and CDR2 are MRHNA and SNTAGT. This CDR3 has 13 residues. Trimming pared 4 bases from V and 1 base from J, leaving 7 bases between. The chain employs TRBV6-4 and TRBJ1-1; D is uncertain. The receptor was isolated from a human donor with chronic lymphocytic leukemia. The specimen comprised PBMCs, sampled after 24 months of ibrutinib treatment. The CDR3 here is CASSVETNTEAFF. The DNA of the CDR3 is TGTGCCAGCAGTGTTGAGACGAACACTGAAGCTTTCTTT.